These T cell receptor beta chains were read from a single sample in a study of control samples from healthy donors and cancer patients. Generated by immunoSEQ multiplex PCR, the TCRdb table keeps only in-frame clones and is missing some. The sample consists of around 140,000 clones, around nine tenths of them appearing once. What was sequenced was blood. The receptors come from a man aged 18 to 30 in good health. CDR3s include the opening cysteine and the closing phenylalanine or tryptophan. The D gene is left open where the match is weak. The size of a clone is reported for some rows only, either as once, few or many, or as a class for expanded clones.

v_gene: TRBV5-1
d_gene: NA
abundance: NA
j_gene: TRBJ1-6
CDR3aa: CASSLSGADNSPLHF
CDR3nt: TGCGCCAGCAGCTTATCGGGTGCTGATAATTCACCCCTCCACTTT

v_gene: TRBV11-2
d_gene: NA
abundance: NA
j_gene: TRBJ2-3
CDR3aa: CASSLKWGTDTQYF
CDR3nt: TGTGCCAGCAGCTTAAAGTGGGGCACAGATACGCAGTATTTT

v_gene: TRBV7-9
d_gene: NA
abundance: once
j_gene: TRBJ1-6
CDR3aa: CASSSSQGRDSPLHF
CDR3nt: TGTGCCAGCAGCTCATCACAGGGACGGGATTCACCCCTCCACTTT

v_gene: TRBV3-1/TRBV3-2
d_gene: NA
abundance: NA
j_gene: TRBJ1-1
CDR3aa: CASSQADSMNTEAFF
CDR3nt: TGTGCCAGCAGCCAAGCGGATTCGATGAACACTGAAGCTTTCTTT

v_gene: TRBV5-1
d_gene: TRBD2
abundance: NA
j_gene: TRBJ2-1
CDR3aa: CASSFSGGAFNEQFF
CDR3nt: TGCGCCAGCAGCTTTAGCGGGGGGGCGTTCAATGAGCAGTTCTTC

v_gene: TRBV13
d_gene: NA
abundance: NA
j_gene: TRBJ2-3
CDR3aa: CASSTRGTDTQYF
CDR3nt: TGTGCCAGCAGCACCCGGGGCACAGATACGCAGTATTTT

v_gene: TRBV4-1
d_gene: NA
abundance: NA
j_gene: TRBJ1-4
CDR3aa: CASSQSPWGALREKLFF
CDR3nt: TGCGCCAGCAGCCAATCTCCTTGGGGGGCCCTCAGGGAAAAACTGTTTTTT

v_gene: TRBV4-2
d_gene: TRBD2
abundance: NA
j_gene: TRBJ2-5
CDR3aa: CASSQNGASGGIQETQYF
CDR3nt: TGTGCCAGCAGCCAAAACGGGGCTAGCGGGGGGATACAAGAGACCCAGTACTTC

v_gene: TRBV4-2
d_gene: TRBD2
abundance: NA
j_gene: TRBJ2-5
CDR3aa: CASSQDPASGWTQYF
CDR3nt: TGTGCCAGCAGCCAAGATCCGGCTAGCGGATGGACCCAGTACTTC

v_gene: TRBV7-6
d_gene: NA
abundance: NA
j_gene: TRBJ2-7
CDR3aa: CASSYNEGPYYEQYF
CDR3nt: TGTGCCAGCAGCTATAACGAGGGACCTTACTACGAGCAGTACTTC

v_gene: TRBV12-5
d_gene: NA
abundance: NA
j_gene: TRBJ2-7
CDR3aa: CASALQYEQYF
CDR3nt: TGTGCTAGTGCCTTACAATACGAGCAGTACTTC

v_gene: TRBV6-5
d_gene: TRBD1
abundance: NA
j_gene: TRBJ2-2
CDR3aa: CASNRQGRRELFF
CDR3nt: TGTGCCAGCAACCGACAGGGGAGGCGGGAGCTGTTTTTT

v_gene: TRBV7-9
d_gene: NA
abundance: NA
j_gene: TRBJ2-3
CDR3aa: CASSLGVDTQYF
CDR3nt: TGTGCCAGCAGCTTAGGAGTAGATACGCAGTATTTT

v_gene: TRBV12-2
d_gene: NA
abundance: NA
j_gene: TRBJ1-1
CDR3aa: CASRLGQGASMNTEAFF
CDR3nt: TGTGCAAGTCGCTTAGGCCAGGGGGCCTCAATGAACACTGAAGCTTTCTTT

v_gene: TRBV7-6
d_gene: TRBD1
abundance: NA
j_gene: TRBJ2-2
CDR3aa: CASSLNTEDREDTGELFF
CDR3nt: TGTGCCAGCAGCTTAAATACAGAGGACAGGGAGGACACCGGGGAGCTGTTTTTT

v_gene: TRBV18
d_gene: NA
abundance: NA
j_gene: TRBJ2-3
CDR3aa: CASSPEGSGAFTDTQYF
CDR3nt: TGTGCCAGCTCACCGGAGGGGAGCGGTGCCTTCACAGATACGCAGTATTTT

v_gene: TRBV6-2/TRBV6-3
d_gene: TRBD1
abundance: NA
j_gene: TRBJ1-2
CDR3aa: CASSFNTGGYGYTF
CDR3nt: TGTGCCAGCAGCTTCAACACAGGGGGATATGGCTACACCTTC

v_gene: TRBV18
d_gene: TRBD2
abundance: once
j_gene: TRBJ2-3
CDR3aa: CASSRIAGGRRTDTQYF
CDR3nt: TGTGCCAGCTCACGGATCGCGGGGGGGCGTCGCACAGATACGCAGTATTTT

v_gene: TRBV12-3/TRBV12-4
d_gene: NA
abundance: NA
j_gene: TRBJ1-1
CDR3aa: CASSWRFEAFF
CDR3nt: TGTGCCAGCAGTTGGAGGTTTGAAGCTTTCTTT

v_gene: TRBV2
d_gene: NA
abundance: NA
j_gene: TRBJ2-2
CDR3aa: CASSGDPDRLTGELFF
CDR3nt: TGTGCCAGCAGTGGAGACCCGGACAGACTCACCGGGGAGCTGTTTTTT

v_gene: TRBV7-6
d_gene: TRBD2
abundance: NA
j_gene: TRBJ2-5
CDR3aa: CASSLGVSGGTQPRETQYF
CDR3nt: TGTGCCAGCAGCTTAGGAGTTAGCGGGGGGACCCAACCACGCGAGACCCAGTACTTC

v_gene: TRBV5-1
d_gene: TRBD1
abundance: few
j_gene: TRBJ1-2
CDR3aa: CASSPYPQGAGNYGYTF
CDR3nt: TGCGCCAGCAGCCCGTACCCCCAGGGGGCCGGAAACTATGGCTACACCTTC

v_gene: TRBV20-1
d_gene: NA
abundance: NA
j_gene: TRBJ2-1
CDR3aa: CSAGPVGEQFF
CDR3nt: TGCAGTGCGGGACCCGTCGGGGAGCAGTTCTTC

v_gene: TRBV7-2
d_gene: NA
abundance: NA
j_gene: TRBJ2-5
CDR3aa: CASSLGGVQTQYF
CDR3nt: TGTGCCAGCAGCTTAGGCGGGGTACAGACCCAGTACTTC

v_gene: TRBV5-4
d_gene: NA
abundance: NA
j_gene: TRBJ1-2
CDR3aa: CASSLLGGEDGYTF
CDR3nt: TGTGCCAGCAGCTTATTGGGTGGGGAAGACGGCTACACCTTC

v_gene: TRBV18
d_gene: TRBD1
abundance: NA
j_gene: TRBJ1-1
CDR3aa: CASSDTGDTEAFF
CDR3nt: TGTGCCAGCTCAGATACAGGGGACACTGAAGCTTTCTTT

v_gene: TRBV4-2
d_gene: NA
abundance: NA
j_gene: TRBJ2-2
CDR3aa: CASSQEGSVTGELFF
CDR3nt: TGTGCCAGCAGCCAAGAAGGTAGCGTCACCGGGGAGCTGTTTTTT

v_gene: TRBV18
d_gene: NA
abundance: NA
j_gene: TRBJ1-3
CDR3aa: CASSPSLAVGPGNTIYF
CDR3nt: TGTGCCAGCTCACCGTCTTTGGCAGTCGGCCCCGGAAACACCATATATTTT

v_gene: TRBV11-2
d_gene: NA
abundance: NA
j_gene: TRBJ2-5
CDR3aa: CASSLARGVGRETQYF
CDR3nt: TGTGCCAGCAGCTTAGCGCGCGGGGTTGGGCGAGAGACCCAGTACTTC

v_gene: TRBV25-1
d_gene: TRBD1
abundance: NA
j_gene: TRBJ1-2
CDR3aa: CASSRQGAVGYTF
CDR3nt: TGTGCCAGCAGTCGTCAGGGGGCTGTAGGCTACACCTTC

v_gene: TRBV6-4
d_gene: TRBD1
abundance: NA
j_gene: TRBJ2-7
CDR3aa: CASRDSYFLYEQYF
CDR3nt: TGTGCCAGCCGGGACAGTTATTTCCTCTACGAGCAGTACTTC

v_gene: TRBV5-6
d_gene: NA
abundance: NA
j_gene: TRBJ1-2
CDR3aa: CASSLLPQTYGYTF
CDR3nt: TGTGCCAGCAGCTTGTTGCCCCAGACCTATGGCTACACCTTC

v_gene: TRBV5-4
d_gene: TRBD1
abundance: NA
j_gene: TRBJ1-2
CDR3aa: CASSRDRGPIYYGYTF
CDR3nt: TGTGCCAGCAGCCGAGACAGGGGCCCTATTTACTATGGCTACACCTTC

v_gene: TRBV2
d_gene: NA
abundance: few
j_gene: TRBJ1-5
CDR3aa: CASSSPGTHQHF
CDR3nt: TGTGCCAGCAGTAGTCCCGGGACGCACCAACATTTT

v_gene: TRBV2
d_gene: NA
abundance: NA
j_gene: TRBJ1-4
CDR3aa: CASSEVANEKLFF
CDR3nt: TGTGCCAGCAGTGAGGTGGCTAATGAAAAACTGTTTTTT

v_gene: TRBV3-1/TRBV3-2
d_gene: NA
abundance: NA
j_gene: TRBJ1-3
CDR3aa: CASSQGVGGNTIYF
CDR3nt: TGTGCCAGCAGCCAAGGGGTAGGTGGAAACACCATATATTTT

v_gene: TRBV6-5
d_gene: NA
abundance: NA
j_gene: TRBJ2-7
CDR3aa: CASRKTGPYEQYF
CDR3nt: TGTGCCAGCAGGAAGACAGGCCCCTACGAGCAGTACTTC

v_gene: TRBV12-1
d_gene: NA
abundance: NA
j_gene: TRBJ1-5
CDR3aa: CASSFIRTGVHRPLSNQPQHF
CDR3nt: TGTGCCAGCAGCTTTATCAGGACAGGGGTCCATCGACCCCTCTCAAATCAGCCCCAGCATTTT

v_gene: TRBV6-5
d_gene: NA
abundance: NA
j_gene: TRBJ1-3
CDR3aa: CASSPTGSGNTIYF
CDR3nt: TGTGCCAGCAGCCCCACAGGCTCTGGAAACACCATATATTTT

v_gene: TRBV2
d_gene: NA
abundance: NA
j_gene: TRBJ1-6
CDR3aa: CASSEGLGSPLHF
CDR3nt: TGTGCCAGCAGTGAAGGTTTAGGATCACCCCTCCACTTT

v_gene: TRBV6-6
d_gene: NA
abundance: once
j_gene: TRBJ1-2
CDR3aa: CASSYWGSGEGYTF
CDR3nt: TGTGCCAGCAGTTACTGGGGTTCAGGGGAGGGCTACACCTTC

v_gene: TRBV4-1
d_gene: NA
abundance: NA
j_gene: TRBJ2-7
CDR3aa: CASSLYQGYEQYF
CDR3nt: TGCGCCAGCAGCCTATACCAGGGCTACGAGCAGTACTTC

v_gene: TRBV4-2
d_gene: NA
abundance: NA
j_gene: TRBJ2-1
CDR3aa: CASSQEYDRYNEQFF
CDR3nt: TGTGCCAGCAGCCAAGAATACGATCGCTACAATGAGCAGTTCTTC

v_gene: TRBV9
d_gene: TRBD2
abundance: NA
j_gene: TRBJ2-2
CDR3aa: CASSSLGLAGFSGELFF
CDR3nt: TGTGCCAGCAGCTCGCTCGGGCTAGCGGGGTTTTCTGGGGAGCTGTTTTTT

v_gene: TRBV11-3
d_gene: NA
abundance: once
j_gene: TRBJ1-3
CDR3aa: CASSALQISGNTIYF
CDR3nt: TGTGCCAGCAGCGCCCTTCAGATCTCTGGAAACACCATATATTTT

v_gene: TRBV9
d_gene: TRBD2
abundance: NA
j_gene: TRBJ2-7
CDR3aa: CASSVSERGGSYEQYF
CDR3nt: TGTGCCAGCAGCGTAAGTGAGCGGGGGGGCTCCTACGAGCAGTACTTC

v_gene: TRBV6-5
d_gene: NA
abundance: NA
j_gene: TRBJ1-5
CDR3aa: CASSSPLSNQPQHF
CDR3nt: TGTGCCAGCAGTAGCCCCCTGAGCAATCAGCCCCAGCATTTT

v_gene: TRBV9
d_gene: TRBD2
abundance: NA
j_gene: TRBJ2-3
CDR3aa: CASSAGTSFGDTQYF
CDR3nt: TGTGCCAGCAGCGCCGGGACTAGCTTTGGAGATACGCAGTATTTT

v_gene: TRBV28
d_gene: NA
abundance: NA
j_gene: TRBJ2-7
CDR3aa: CASSILAPGRRVYEQYF
CDR3nt: TGTGCCAGCAGTATCCTCGCCCCGGGACGGAGGGTCTACGAGCAGTACTTC

v_gene: TRBV14
d_gene: TRBD1
abundance: once
j_gene: TRBJ1-2
CDR3aa: CASSQEGRGLENGYTF
CDR3nt: TGTGCCAGCAGCCAAGAGGGCAGGGGGCTTGAAAATGGCTACACCTTC

v_gene: TRBV30
d_gene: NA
abundance: NA
j_gene: TRBJ2-5
CDR3aa: CAWSAPGAQETQYF
CDR3nt: TGTGCCTGGAGTGCGCCGGGAGCACAAGAGACCCAGTACTTC

v_gene: TRBV10-3
d_gene: TRBD1
abundance: NA
j_gene: TRBJ1-2
CDR3aa: CAISESGGDYGYTF
CDR3nt: TGTGCCATCAGTGAGTCAGGGGGCGATTATGGCTACACCTTC

v_gene: TRBV10-3
d_gene: NA
abundance: few
j_gene: TRBJ2-1
CDR3aa: CAISERGGSSYNEQFF
CDR3nt: TGTGCCATCAGTGAGCGTGGCGGAAGCTCCTACAATGAGCAGTTCTTC

v_gene: TRBV9
d_gene: NA
abundance: NA
j_gene: TRBJ2-7
CDR3aa: CASSGDRGYEQYF
CDR3nt: TGTGCCAGCAGCGGGGACCGAGGTTACGAGCAGTACTTC

v_gene: TRBV10-3
d_gene: NA
abundance: once
j_gene: TRBJ2-5
CDR3aa: CAISENRETQYF
CDR3nt: TGTGCCATCAGTGAGAATCGGGAGACCCAGTACTTC

v_gene: TRBV2
d_gene: TRBD1
abundance: NA
j_gene: TRBJ2-6
CDR3aa: CASNGQGRDGANVLTF
CDR3nt: TGTGCCAGCAACGGACAGGGTAGGGATGGGGCCAACGTCCTGACTTTC

v_gene: TRBV7-2
d_gene: NA
abundance: NA
j_gene: TRBJ2-3
CDR3aa: CASTPGIGTDTQYF
CDR3nt: TGTGCCAGCACCCCCGGCATTGGCACAGATACGCAGTATTTT

v_gene: TRBV11-2
d_gene: TRBD2
abundance: NA
j_gene: TRBJ2-2
CDR3aa: CASSLERGALGGELFF
CDR3nt: TGTGCCAGCTCCCTGGAGCGGGGGGCCCTCGGTGGGGAGCTGTTTTTT

v_gene: TRBV18
d_gene: NA
abundance: NA
j_gene: TRBJ2-5
CDR3aa: CASSQQETQYF
CDR3nt: TGTGCCAGCTCACAGCAAGAGACCCAGTACTTC